This paragraph covers one T cell receptor beta chain sequence. The clone's antigen remains unknown. It has no much larger one-base neighbor in the sample; base qualities were not kept. The data were obtained in a study of identical twins' blood T cells (dated by TCRdb to the early 2010s). Describing the broader study: Roughly 50 million Illumina reads were obtained across 12 libraries, of which six were alpha-chain libraries and six were beta-chain libraries. To assess how genetics influences repertoire formation, the study used next-generation sequencing to compare the TCR alpha and beta chain repertoires of three pairs of monozygous twins.

Receptors were amplified or captured by 5' RACE. Sequencing used an Illumina Genome Analyzer IIx. RNA-based TCR cDNA libraries were prepared by a previously described protocol with several modifications. To prevent cross-contamination, sample-specific barcodes were added to both ends of each TCR cDNA library during cDNA synthesis and amplification. The study's own analysis went as follows. Each individual had between about 100,000 and nearly 550,000 identified clonotypes, and each library contained roughly 2.2 to 3.6 million CDR3-containing reads. After reads with improper barcode index combinations were thrown out, a cloneset for each library was built using the MiTCR software. While assembling CDR3 clonotypes, MiTCR filtered or rescued low-quality reads and corrected PCR and sequencing errors. Artificial out-of-frame clonotypes were removed by being mapped to in-frame sequences, with one indel in the CDR3 allowed. V and J gene usage similarity between donors was measured as Jensen-Shannon divergence divided by mean entropy. Using fastp at Q25 and MiXCR, TCRdb reprocessed the public reads and kept productive beta chains. Every entry covers one CDR3 protein and lists the most common genes and DNA from its rows. The V and J calls follow TCRdb's processing rather than the paper's. The sample table records 400,000 or so distinct CDR3 sequences; roughly 31% of these occur just once. The ten largest clones add up to approximately 6.6% of the sample.

The donors were six healthy women who made up three monozygous twin pairs. All three twin pairs had been reared together and were thought likely to have met the same infectious agents and vaccines. TCR cDNA libraries were prepared from RNA that was isolated from peripheral blood mononuclear cells. According to the germline V gene (reference sequence), CDR1 reads DFQATT and CDR2 reads SNEGSKA. The germline ends are 14 bases apart after V is trimmed by 7 bases and J by 5 bases. From cysteine to phenylalanine, the CDR3 is 12 amino acids long. The only DNA kept is the CDR3, 36 bases in frame from the first base. The paper's findings and limits, for the study overall: The number of shared CDR3 clonotypes between two donors was mainly determined by the product of their cloneset sizes, and twins did not clearly deviate from this trend. Among the most abundant TCRbeta clonotypes, each donor shared more CDR3 sequences with her twin than with unrelated donors. Environmental influences could not be excluded as an explanation for twin similarity, since twins were reared together. Twin pairs were reported to be markedly more alike in V gene usage than unrelated donors were, even when looking at non-selected out-of-frame TCRbeta clonotypes. The proposed role of the TCRalpha J segment in MHC recognition during thymic selection was stated to require validation by independent studies.

The chain couples TRBV20-1 to TRBJ1-1; the D gene assignment is ambiguous. This clonotype originated in a woman aged 18 to 55 in good health. Source material: PBMCs. The DNA is as follows: TGCAGTGTGTCTCCTGGTGGGACTGAAGCTTTCTTT. This encodes CSVSPGGTEAFF.